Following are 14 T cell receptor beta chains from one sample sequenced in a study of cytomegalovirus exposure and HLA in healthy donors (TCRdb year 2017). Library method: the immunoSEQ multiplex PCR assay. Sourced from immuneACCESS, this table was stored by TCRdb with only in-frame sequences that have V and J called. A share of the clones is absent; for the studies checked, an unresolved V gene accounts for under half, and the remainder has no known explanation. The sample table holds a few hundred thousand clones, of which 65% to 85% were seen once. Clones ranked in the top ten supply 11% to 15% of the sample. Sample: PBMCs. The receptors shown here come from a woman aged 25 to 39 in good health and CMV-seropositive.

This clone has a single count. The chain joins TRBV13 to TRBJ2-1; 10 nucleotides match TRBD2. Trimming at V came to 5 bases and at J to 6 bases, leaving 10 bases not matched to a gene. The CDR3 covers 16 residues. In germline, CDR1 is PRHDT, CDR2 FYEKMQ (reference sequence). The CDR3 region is CASSPPTSGIANEQFF. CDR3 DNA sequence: TGTGCCAGCAGCCCACCCACTAGCGGGATTGCCAATGAGCAGTTCTTC.

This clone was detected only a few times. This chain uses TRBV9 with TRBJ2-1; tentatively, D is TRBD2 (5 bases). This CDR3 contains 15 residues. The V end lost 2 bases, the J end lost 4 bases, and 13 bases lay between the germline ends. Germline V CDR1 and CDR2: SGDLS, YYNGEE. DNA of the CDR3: TGTGCCAGCAGCGTGGACTGGAAACCTTACAATGAGCAGTTCTTC. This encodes CASSVDWKPYNEQFF.

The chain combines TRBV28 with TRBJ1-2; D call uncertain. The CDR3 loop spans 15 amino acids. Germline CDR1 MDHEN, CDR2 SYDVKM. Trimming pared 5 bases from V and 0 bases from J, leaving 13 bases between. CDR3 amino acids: CASSPPGAANYGYTF. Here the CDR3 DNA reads TGTGCCAGCAGTCCCCCGGGCGCGGCTAACTATGGCTACACCTTC.

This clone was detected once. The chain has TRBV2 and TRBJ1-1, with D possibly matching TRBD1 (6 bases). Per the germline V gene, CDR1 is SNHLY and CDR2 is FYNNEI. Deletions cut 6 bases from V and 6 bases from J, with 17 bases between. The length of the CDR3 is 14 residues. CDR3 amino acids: CASRAGGQLSEAFF. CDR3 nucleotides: TGTGCCAGCAGGGCCGGGGGGCAGTTGTCTGAAGCTTTCTTT. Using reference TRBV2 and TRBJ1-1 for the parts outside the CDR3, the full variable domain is EPEVTQTPSHQVTQMGQEVILRCVPISNHLYFYWYRQILGQKVEFLVSFYNNEISEKSEIFDDQFSVERPDGSNFTLKIRSTKLEDSAMYFCASRAGGQLSEAFFGQGTRLTVV.

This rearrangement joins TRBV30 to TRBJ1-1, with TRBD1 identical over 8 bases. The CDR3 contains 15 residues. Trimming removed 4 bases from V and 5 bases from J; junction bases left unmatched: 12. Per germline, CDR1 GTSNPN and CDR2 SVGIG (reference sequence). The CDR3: CAWIFAGGTATEAFF. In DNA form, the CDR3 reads TGTGCCTGGATCTTCGCAGGGGGCACTGCGACTGAAGCTTTCTTT.

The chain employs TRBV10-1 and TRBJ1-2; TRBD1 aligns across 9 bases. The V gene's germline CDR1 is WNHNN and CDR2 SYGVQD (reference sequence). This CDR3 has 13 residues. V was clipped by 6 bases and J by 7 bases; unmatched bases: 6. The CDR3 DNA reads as TGCGCCAGCAGCCAGGGACAGGGCTTTGGCTACACCTTC. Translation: CASSQGQGFGYTF.

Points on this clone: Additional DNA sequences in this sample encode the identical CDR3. The CDR3 sequence is CASSLGQGTYEQYF. In DNA form, the CDR3 reads TGTGCCAGCAGCTTGGGACAGGGAACCTACGAGCAGTACTTC. J is TRBJ2-7 and V is TRBV7-2; 9 positions match TRBD1. V was clipped by 3 bases and J by 2 bases; unmatched bases: 2. The CDR3 length is 14 residues. Germline CDR1 reads SGHTA; CDR2 reads FQGNSA.

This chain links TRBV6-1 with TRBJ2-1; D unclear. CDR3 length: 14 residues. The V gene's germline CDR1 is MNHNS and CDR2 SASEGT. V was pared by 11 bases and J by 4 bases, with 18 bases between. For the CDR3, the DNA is TGTGCCGGATCCGGGTCCCCTCAATACAATGAGCAGTTCTTC. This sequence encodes CAGSGSPQYNEQFF.

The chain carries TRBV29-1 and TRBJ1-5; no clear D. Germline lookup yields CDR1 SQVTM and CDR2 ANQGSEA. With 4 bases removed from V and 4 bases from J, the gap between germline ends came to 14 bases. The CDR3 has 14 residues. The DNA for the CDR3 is TGCAGCGTTGTCTTCCTTTTAGGAAATCAGCCCCAGCATTTT. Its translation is CSVVFLLGNQPQHF.

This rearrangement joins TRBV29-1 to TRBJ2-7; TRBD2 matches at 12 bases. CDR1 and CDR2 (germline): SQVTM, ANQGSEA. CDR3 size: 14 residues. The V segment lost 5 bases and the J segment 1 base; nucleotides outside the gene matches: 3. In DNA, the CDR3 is TGCAGCGTTTCTAGCGGGAGGGGGTCCTACGAGCAGTACTTC. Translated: CSVSSGRGSYEQYF.

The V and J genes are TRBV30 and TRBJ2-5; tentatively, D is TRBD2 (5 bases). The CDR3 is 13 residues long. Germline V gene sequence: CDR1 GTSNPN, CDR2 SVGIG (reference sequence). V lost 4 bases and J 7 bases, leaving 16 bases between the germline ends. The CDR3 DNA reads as TGTGCCTGGATCCCAGGAGGACCGGGGACCCAGTACTTC. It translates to CAWIPGGPGTQYF.

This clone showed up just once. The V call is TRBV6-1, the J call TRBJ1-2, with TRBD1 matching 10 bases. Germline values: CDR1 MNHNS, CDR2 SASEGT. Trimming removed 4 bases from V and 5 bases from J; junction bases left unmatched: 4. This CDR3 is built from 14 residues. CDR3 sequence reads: CASSGWTGGYGYTF. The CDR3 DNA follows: TGTGCCAGCAGTGGCTGGACAGGGGGGTATGGCTACACCTTC.

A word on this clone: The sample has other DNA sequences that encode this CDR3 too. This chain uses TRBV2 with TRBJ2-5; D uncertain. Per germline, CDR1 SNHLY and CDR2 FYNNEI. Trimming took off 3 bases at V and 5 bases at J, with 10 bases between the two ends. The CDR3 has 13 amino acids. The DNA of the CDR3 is TGTGCCAGCAGTGAGTCAATAGGGGAGACCCAGTACTTC. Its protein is CASSESIGETQYF.

The CDR3 nucleotides read TGTGCCAGCAGTAGGGGAGCTGGAAATGGCTACACCTTC. As protein: CASSRGAGNGYTF. This chain uses TRBV25-1 with TRBJ1-2, with a tentative D call TRBD1 (5 bases). The CDR3 contains 13 residues. Germline CDR1 reads MGHDK; CDR2 reads SYGVNS. The V and J ends lost 5 bases and 6 bases respectively, with 13 bases between them.